This T cell receptor beta chain stems from a study of T cells in Graves' hyperthyroidism and ophthalmopathy. Study results and caveats: Ophthalmopathy, which appeared later, was predicted by the model a median about 6 months before onset. Among clonotypes expanded in thyroid above 0.001, most were also found in blood. Ophthalmopathy was told apart from stable hyperthyroidism by a 13 V-J model.

This clonotype was detected many times. Its antigen is not identified. Amplified TCR beta CDR3 regions derived from RNA transcripts. A first-round RT-PCR of the TCR CDR3 used the HTBI primer set. MiXCR was run by TCRdb on the multiplex PCR reads, yielding one entry per CDR3 protein. The sample consists of around 450,000 distinct CDR3 sequences, around 16% of them appearing once. An approximately 10 ml volume of fresh peripheral blood provided the PBMCs. The CDR3 runs to 16 residues. J was trimmed by 1 base and V by 5 bases; bases with no gene match: 8. Germline CDR1 reads SGHTA; CDR2 reads FQGTGA. The specimen was blood. The J gene is TRBJ2-3, the V gene TRBV7-3, with 8 bases fitting TRBD2. The TCR originated in a woman younger than 35 with Graves' hyperthyroidism. The CDR3 DNA is TGTGCCAGCAGCACCTTCAGCGGGAGTGGCACAGATACGCAGTATTTT. Amino acid sequence: CASSTFSGSGTDTQYF.